This T cell receptor beta chain came from a study of CD8 T cells in Susac syndrome. Findings and caveats of the study: A relatively small number of individuals underwent TCR sequencing and HLA analysis.

The CDR3 has 13 amino acids. Germline assignment: CDR1 LGHDT and CDR2 YNNKEL (reference sequence). With 2 bases removed from V and 2 bases from J, the gap between germline ends came to 7 bases. With random hexamers, 0.5 to 1 ug RNA was reverse transcribed. Multiplex PCR with immunoSEQ amplified the TCR beta CDR3 across 54 Vbeta and 13 Jbeta. TCRdb reprocessed the immunoSEQ multiplex PCR reads via MiXCR and lists one record per CDR3 protein. The sample records 120,000 to 150,000 distinct CDR3 sequences, approximately 95% being singletons. As regards this clonotype: Its antigen is not known.

The chain is built from TRBV3-1 and TRBJ2-7; D uncertain. The sequence was obtained from a human donor with multiple sclerosis. Source material: CD4+ T cells from PBMCs. The CDR3: CASSQSTTYEQYF. The CDR3 nucleotides are TGTGCCAGCAGCCAATCTACCACCTACGAGCAGTACTTC.